Below are 29 T cell receptor beta chains sequenced from a single sample in a study of sequential checkpoint blockade in melanoma. Sequencing used immunoSEQ multiplex PCR; TCRdb keeps in-frame clones, though not all of them. The table records about 3,500 clones, around a fifth of them present only once. The treatment was: randomized to nivolumab then ipilimumab (arm A) or the reverse (arm B). Sequenced here: tumor tissue (inferred from file names), sampled from a patient given nivolumab and ipilimumab in sequence. The receptors originated from a human patient with melanoma. Some clones in this sample may be carry-over from other donors' samples.

This clone was counted a few times. This sequence joins TRBV6-8 and TRBJ1-6, with 7 bases aligning to TRBD1. The CDR3 has 14 amino acids. V lost 10 bases and J lost 8; bases outside the gene matches: 11. Germline-derived CDR1 and CDR2 are MNHGY and SAAAGT. CDR3 loop: CAISRQGVDSPLHF. The CDR3 coding sequence is TGTGCCATCAGCCGACAGGGCGTGGATTCACCCCTCCACTTT.

The chain employs TRBV5-1 and TRBJ2-1, with 10 positions matching TRBD1. The CDR3 is 17 amino acids. Trimming cost V 0 bases and J 9 bases; bases outside gene matches: 12. CDR1 is SGHRS and CDR2 is YFSETQ in the germline V gene. CDR3 in amino acids: CASSLAGLGQGFGEQFF. Written as DNA, the CDR3 is TGCGCCAGCAGCTTGGCCGGATTGGGACAGGGGTTTGGTGAGCAGTTCTTC.

The chain joins TRBV25-1 to TRBJ1-6; D gene uncertain. Germline assignment: CDR1 MGHDK and CDR2 SYGVNS. V gave up 8 bases and J gave up 8 bases, with 19 bases separating them. The CDR3 has 15 residues. The CDR3 protein is CASSFGAGGDSPLHF. CDR3 DNA: TGTGCCAGCTCCTTCGGCGCGGGAGGAGATTCACCCCTCCACTTT. The full variable domain, rest sourced from reference TRBV25-1 and TRBJ1-6, is EADIYQTPRYLVIGTGKKITLECSQTMGHDKMYWYQQDPGMELHLIHYSYGVNSTEKGDLSSESTVSRIRTEHFPLTLESARPSHTSQYLCASSFGAGGDSPLHFGNGTRLTVT.

Only a few counts were recorded for this clone. CDR3 sequence: CASSLGQSSYEQYF. The CDR3 bases are TGTGCCAGCAGCTTAGGGCAGAGTTCCTACGAGCAGTACTTC. V gene TRBV11-3 combines with J gene TRBJ2-7, with D unclear. Germline V gene sequence: CDR1 SGHNT, CDR2 YENEEA. The CDR3 has 14 amino acids. The V and J ends lost 1 base and 1 base respectively, with 8 bases between them.

This clone was observed a few times. CDR3 DNA sequence: TGTGCCAGCAGCGTAGGGTCTAGCGGGGGGCCGAGCTCCTACAATGAGCAGTTCTTC. Translated: CASSVGSSGGPSSYNEQFF. V gene TRBV9 combines with J gene TRBJ2-1; 11 bases line up with TRBD2. The V gene's germline CDR1 is SGDLS and CDR2 YYNGEE. V was pared by 0 bases and J by 0 bases, with 8 bases of the junction left unmatched. The CDR3 consists of 19 residues.

J is TRBJ1-2 and V is TRBV29-1, with a tentative D call TRBD1 (6 bases). V was clipped by 4 bases and J by 4 bases, with 13 bases between them. The length of the CDR3 is 13 residues. CDR1 SQVTM and CDR2 ANQGSEA come from the germline V gene. The CDR3 nucleotides are TGCAGCGTTGTGGCAGGGGACGTCTATGGCTACACCTTC. Translated, it gives CSVVAGDVYGYTF.

The rearrangement joins TRBV30 to TRBJ1-5; D is possibly TRBD1 (6 bases). Trimming left V 0 bases short and J 4 bases short, with 7 bases between. This CDR3 is 13 amino acids long. Germline V CDR1 and CDR2: GTSNPN, SVGIG (reference sequence). CDR3 sequence (DNA): TGTGCCTGGAGTGTACAGGGAAATCAGCCCCAGCATTTT. Translation gives CAWSVQGNQPQHF.

This clone has just a few counts. V is TRBV6-8 and J is TRBJ1-5; TRBD1 might be the D (5 bases). The CDR3 has 18 amino acids. Germline CDR1 is MNHGY and CDR2 is SAAAGT. Deletions cut 5 bases from V and 1 base from J, with 21 bases between. The CDR3 DNA follows: TGTGCCAGCAGTGGAAGGGGAAATCGGCCGTGGAGCAATCAGCCCCAGCATTTT. Translated, it gives CASSGRGNRPWSNQPQHF.

Relative to its sample, this clone is medium-sized. The genes are TRBV9 and TRBJ2-1, with TRBD2 identical over 11 bases. Trimming removed 3 bases from V and 0 bases from J; junction bases left unmatched: 2. The CDR3 has 16 amino acids. Germline V gives CDR1 SGDLS, CDR2 YYNGEE. The CDR3 DNA reads as TGTGCCAGCAGCGGGACTAGCGGGTCCTCCTACAATGAGCAGTTCTTC. It encodes CASSGTSGSSYNEQFF.

V gene TRBV11-3 combines with J gene TRBJ2-3, with D tentatively TRBD1 (5 bases). The CDR3 is 15 residues long. The V gene's germline CDR1 is SGHNT and CDR2 YENEEA. Trimming pared 0 bases from V and 0 bases from J, leaving 7 bases between. CDR3 bases: TGTGCCAGCAGCTTAGATCAGGGTAGCACAGATACGCAGTATTTT. Its translation is CASSLDQGSTDTQYF.

The chain has TRBV11-3 and TRBJ1-5; D perhaps matches TRBD1 (5 bases). CDR1 SGHNT and CDR2 YENEEA come from the germline V gene. The CDR3 has 15 residues. V was pared by 3 bases and J by 2 bases, with 11 bases between. The CDR3 region is CASSLGPTGNQPQHF. The CDR3 DNA reads TGTGCCAGCAGCTTGGGGCCAACGGGCAATCAGCCCCAGCATTTT.

V gene TRBV10-2 combines with J gene TRBJ1-1, with 8 nucleotides matching TRBD1. CDR1 is WSHSY and CDR2 is SAAADI in the germline V gene. The CDR3 spans 14 residues. V trimming: 6 bases; J trimming: 3 bases; junction bases outside the gene matches: 6. CDR3 in amino acids: CASRDREKDTEAFF. CDR3 DNA sequence: TGCGCCAGCAGGGACAGGGAGAAGGACACTGAAGCTTTCTTT.

This clone qualifies as medium-sized. The rearrangement links TRBV6-8 to TRBJ2-3; 11 positions agree with TRBD2. The germline CDR1 and CDR2 sequences are MNHGY and SAAAGT. The ends lost 5 bases at V and 3 bases at J; junction bases unmatched: 4. CDR3 length equals 15 residues. The DNA of the CDR3 is TGTGCCAGCAGTCCTAGCGGGGGGCATACAGATACGCAGTATTTT. Amino acids: CASSPSGGHTDTQYF.

V is TRBV10-3 and J is TRBJ2-3; TRBD1 matches at 10 bases. The CDR3 contains 16 residues. Germline CDR1 and CDR2: ENHRY and SYGVKD. The V gene end was trimmed by 0 bases and the J gene end by 3 bases; junction bases not matched to a gene: 3. Here the CDR3 DNA reads TGTGCCATCAGTGAGTCAGGACAGGGGGAAACAGATACGCAGTATTTT. Its translation: CAISESGQGETDTQYF.

The chain couples TRBV6-8 to TRBJ1-1; no reliable D call. CDR3 length equals 12 residues. Per germline, CDR1 MNHGY and CDR2 SAAAGT. V gave up 0 bases and J gave up 7 bases, with 6 bases separating them. CDR3 bases: TGTGCCAGCAGTTACTCCCGGGGTGAAGCTTTCTTT. Protein product: CASSYSRGEAFF.

By sample share, this clone is medium-sized (0.01 to 0.1%). J is TRBJ2-2 and V is TRBV11-3; 8 bases agree with TRBD2. With 5 bases clipped from V and 5 bases from J, the junction kept 10 bases outside the gene matches. Germline lookup yields CDR1 SGHNT and CDR2 YENEEA. The CDR3 length is 16 residues. The CDR3 nucleotides read TGTGCCAGCAGCGGTGAAGCGGGGGCGGGGACCGGGGAGCTGTTTTTT. It codes for CASSGEAGAGTGELFF.

J is TRBJ1-1 and V is TRBV5-1; D possibly corresponds to TRBD1 (6 bases). The V end lost 2 bases, the J end lost 3 bases, and 11 bases lay between the germline ends. The CDR3 is made up of 14 amino acids. CDR1 is SGHRS, CDR2 YFSETQ, per germline. The CDR3 coding sequence is TGCGCCAGCAGCTTACGGGGGCATGACACTGAAGCTTTCTTT. This gives the protein CASSLRGHDTEAFF.

The chain combines TRBV12-5 with TRBJ2-7, with 7 bases matching TRBD1. The CDR3 loop spans 12 amino acids. CDR1 and CDR2 from the germline V gene are LGHNT and FRNRAP. The DNA of the CDR3 is TGTGCCAGCGAAGACAGGGCCTACGAGCAGTACTTC. It translates to CASEDRAYEQYF.

In its sample, this clone ranks as medium-sized. The CDR3: CASSYWTGTSYEQYF. The CDR3 DNA is TGTGCCAGCAGTTATTGGACAGGCACCTCCTACGAGCAGTACTTC. The chain carries TRBV6-8 and TRBJ2-7, with 7 bases identical to TRBD1. V shed 3 bases and J 0 bases; nucleotides not matched to a gene: 5. The CDR3 is made up of 15 amino acids. Germline CDR1 is MNHGY and CDR2 is SAAAGT.

This sequence joins TRBV10-2 and TRBJ1-6; 7 positions match TRBD1. Germline values: CDR1 WSHSY, CDR2 SAAADI. The V and J ends lost 6 bases and 5 bases, in that order; junction bases with no gene match: 10. This CDR3 has 16 residues. DNA for the CDR3: TGCGCCAGCAGCGAAGGGCGTGGGACAGATAATTCACCCCTCCACTTT. Translation: CASSEGRGTDNSPLHF.

The gene calls are TRBV19 and TRBJ1-2; 7 bases line up with TRBD1. V was clipped by 5 bases and J by 0 bases; unmatched bases: 0. CDR3 size: 13 residues. Germline CDR1 and CDR2: LNHDA and SQIVND (reference sequence). The CDR3 bases are TGTGCCAGTAGTGGGACAGCTAACTATGGCTACACCTTC. Amino acids: CASSGTANYGYTF.

CDR3 in amino acids: CASIRWGQGDAFF. Here the CDR3 DNA reads TGTGCCAGCATCAGATGGGGGCAGGGAGATGCTTTCTTT. The rearrangement links TRBV6-8 to TRBJ1-1, with D possibly being TRBD1 (6 bases). V was cut by 7 bases and J by 11 bases, with 20 bases left in between. CDR3 size: 13 residues. Germline V gene lookup returns CDR1 MNHGY and CDR2 SAAAGT.

This chain uses TRBV5-1 with TRBJ1-1; tentatively, D is TRBD1 (6 bases). The V end lost 4 bases, the J end lost 7 bases, and 20 bases lay between the germline ends. Germline V gene sequence: CDR1 SGHRS, CDR2 YFSETQ. The CDR3 loop spans 15 amino acids. The CDR3 nucleotides read TGCGCCAGCAGCCGGAGTACAGGGTTTTTTGGTGAAGCTTTCTTT. Its translation: CASSRSTGFFGEAFF.

The chain employs TRBV9 and TRBJ2-1, with TRBD2 matching 7 bases. CDR1 is SGDLS and CDR2 is YYNGEE in the germline V gene. Trimming cost V 3 bases and J 0 bases; bases outside gene matches: 3. This CDR3 has 15 amino acids. CDR3 in DNA: TGTGCCAGCAGCGCGGGGACTAACTCCTACAATGAGCAGTTCTTC. Translating it yields CASSAGTNSYNEQFF.

This clone was observed a handful of times. J is TRBJ1-2 and V is TRBV11-3, with D unresolved. From germline, CDR1 is SGHNT and CDR2 YENEEA. The CDR3 runs 14 residues. V was pared by 3 bases and J by 2 bases, with 10 bases between. This chain's CDR3 is CASSLIGRNYGYTF. The DNA for the CDR3 is TGTGCCAGCAGCTTGATTGGGAGAAACTATGGCTACACCTTC.

In its sample, this clone was seen a few times. The chain combines TRBV12-2 with TRBJ2-1; the listed D gene, TRBD1, was not tested against the DNA. TRBV12-2 is shown as a pseudogene. CDR3 size: 16 residues. The CDR3 reads CATQMGPQRFYNEQFF. CDR3 nucleotides: TGTGCCACTCAAATGGGGCCACAGAGATTTTACAATGAGCAGTTCTTC.

In its sample, this clone was seen many times. V gene TRBV11-3 combines with J gene TRBJ2-2; possible D gene TRBD1, 5 bases. The CDR3 consists of 14 residues. Germline V lookup: CDR1 SGHNT, CDR2 YENEEA. V was cut by 0 bases and J by 7 bases, with 9 bases left in between. The CDR3 DNA reads TGTGCCAGCAGCTTAGAGTTCAGGGTCGGGGAGCTGTTTTTT. Amino acids: CASSLEFRVGELFF. Using reference TRBV11-3 and TRBJ2-2 for the parts outside the CDR3, the full variable domain is EAGVVQSPRYKIIEKKQPVAFWCNPISGHNTLYWYLQNLGQGPELLIRYENEEAVDDSQLPKDRFSAERLKGVDSTLKIQPAELGDSAVYLCASSLEFRVGELFFGEGSRLTVL.

The sample holds one count of this clone. The V call is TRBV15, the J call TRBJ2-5; 7 nucleotides match TRBD2. The CDR3 totals 17 residues. V was clipped by 0 bases and J by 0 bases; unmatched bases: 7. Germline CDR1 and CDR2: LNHNV and YYDKDF (reference sequence). CDR3 sequence reads: CATSRDLGAGDQETQYF. DNA of the CDR3: TGTGCCACCAGCAGAGATCTTGGGGCGGGGGACCAAGAGACCCAGTACTTC.

This clone was counted a few times. The chain employs TRBV6-8 and TRBJ2-7; 15 nucleotides match TRBD2. There are 17 residues in the CDR3. V shed 5 bases and J 3 bases; nucleotides not matched to a gene: 8. Germline loops: CDR1 MNHGY, CDR2 SAAAGT. Here the CDR3 reads CASSRTSGGAIGYEQYF. The CDR3 DNA is TGTGCCAGCAGTAGGACTAGCGGGGGGGCGATAGGCTACGAGCAGTACTTC.